One sample yielded the 29 T cell receptor beta chains listed below, sequenced in a study of cytomegalovirus exposure and HLA in healthy donors. The PCR had 60 Vbeta and 13 Jbeta primers. Libraries were prepared by immunoSEQ multiplex PCR; TCRdb keeps only in-frame clonotypes and omits some of them. The data contain 180,000 or so clones, about 9% of them singletons. Material for sequencing was PBMCs. The receptors derive from a woman aged 30 to 39 in good health and CMV-seropositive.

CDR3 DNA: TGTGCCTGGAGTGTTGGAGGGTTACCAACCTACGAGCAGTACTTC. This sequence encodes CAWSVGGLPTYEQYF. J is TRBJ2-5 and V is TRBV30, with D tentatively TRBD2 (6 bases). The J call may be mistaken, given a closer DNA end match to TRBJ2-7. The CDR3 loop spans 15 amino acids. Germline V gene lookup returns CDR1 GTSNPN and CDR2 SVGIG (reference sequence).

There are a few counts of this clone. The chain couples TRBV5-1 to TRBJ1-5; D call uncertain. V gave up 0 bases and J gave up 2 bases, with 15 bases separating them. CDR1 and CDR2 from the germline V gene are SGHRS and YFSETQ. The length of the CDR3 is 17 residues. CDR3 protein: CASSLGPSGEGNQPQHF. DNA of the CDR3: TGCGCCAGCAGCTTGGGACCGTCCGGGGAGGGCAATCAGCCCCAGCATTTT.

This clone was observed a handful of times. V usage is TRBV11-2 and J usage is TRBJ1-2; no clear D gene. The V end was cut by 5 bases, the J end by 3 bases, with 13 bases between. CDR1 is SGHAT, CDR2 FQNNGV, per germline. This CDR3 is 14 amino acids long. CDR3 coding DNA: TGTGCCAGCAGCGAAAATGGAGCATACTATGGCTACACCTTC. It is translated as CASSENGAYYGYTF.

This clone was seen a few times. This sequence joins TRBV19 and TRBJ2-1, with TRBD1 identical over 7 bases. Unmatched junction bases numbered 11, after V lost 5 bases and J lost 4 bases. Looked up from germline, CDR1 is LNHDA and CDR2 is SQIVND (reference sequence). CDR3 length: 16 residues. CDR3 sequence reads: CASSASSGQIYNEQFF. The CDR3 DNA reads TGTGCCAGTAGTGCCTCCTCGGGACAGATATACAATGAGCAGTTCTTC.

This clone was observed a handful of times. The V gene is TRBV30, the J gene TRBJ2-1; 12 bases are shared with TRBD2. The CDR3 is made up of 14 amino acids. V shed 2 bases, J shed 8 bases, and the junction held 4 bases outside the gene matches. The germline V gene encodes CDR1 GTSNPN and CDR2 SVGIG (reference sequence). The CDR3 reads CAWSRTSGNHEQFF. The CDR3 bases are TGTGCCTGGAGTCGGACTAGCGGGAACCATGAGCAGTTCTTC.

V and J are TRBV7-9 and TRBJ2-7; no firm D call. Trimming removed 3 bases at V and 3 bases at J, with 21 bases between. CDR3 length: 17 residues. The germline V gene encodes CDR1 SEHNR and CDR2 FQNEAQ (reference sequence). CDR3 sequence: CASSFPTHSSPFYEQYF. In DNA form, the CDR3 reads TGTGCCAGCAGCTTTCCAACCCACAGTTCTCCTTTCTACGAGCAGTACTTC. The variable domain in full, with the rest retrieved from reference TRBV7-9 and TRBJ2-7, is DTGVSQNPRHKITKRGQNVTFRCDPISEHNRLYWYRQTLGQGPEFLTYFQNEAQLEKSRLLSDRFSAERPKGSFSTLEIQRTEQGDSAMYLCASSFPTHSSPFYEQYFGPGTRLTVT.

The CDR3 loop is CASTGQGMGNQPQHF. The CDR3 nucleotides are TGCGCCAGCACGGGACAGGGAATGGGTAATCAGCCCCAGCATTTT. The chain employs TRBV10-2 and TRBJ1-5; TRBD1 agrees at 9 bases. Looked up from germline, CDR1 is WSHSY and CDR2 is SAAADI. This CDR3 comprises 15 residues. Unmatched junction bases numbered 8, after V lost 7 bases and J lost 4 bases.

This clone was found a few times. J is TRBJ1-1 and V is TRBV30, with D maybe TRBD1 (6 bases). This CDR3 contains 14 residues. Germline values: CDR1 GTSNPN, CDR2 SVGIG (reference sequence). Trimming cost V 1 base and J 2 bases, with 11 bases left between them. This CDR3 is CAWSGGGPNTEAFF. For the CDR3, the DNA is TGTGCCTGGAGTGGGGGGGGCCCAAACACTGAAGCTTTCTTT.

In the case of this clone: Mismatch with germline at one junction end may stem from a read error. The chain links TRBV6-5 to TRBJ1-3; no firm D call. The CDR3 loop spans 15 amino acids. Looked up from germline, CDR1 is MNHEY and CDR2 is SVGAGI. CDR3 sequence reads: CASSLDLRSGNAIYF. The CDR3 DNA reads as TGTGCCAGCAGTTTGGACTTACGGTCTGGAAACGCCATATATTTT.

This clone has a handful of counts. At the DNA level, this CDR3 is encoded by other sequences in the same sample as well. The V and J genes are TRBV7-2 and TRBJ2-7; no definite D call. Germline CDR1 is SGHTA and CDR2 is FQGNSA. V lost 0 bases and J 5 bases, leaving 5 bases between the germline ends. The CDR3 has 12 residues. CDR3 amino acids: CASSLAFDEQYF. The CDR3 DNA reads TGTGCCAGCAGCTTAGCGTTCGACGAGCAGTACTTC. Looking up the rest from reference TRBV7-2 and TRBJ2-7 gives the full variable domain: GAGVSQSPSNKVTEKGKDVELRCDPISGHTALYWYRQSLGQGLEFLIYFQGNSAPDKSGLPSDRFSAERTGGSVSTLTIQRTQQEDSAVYLCASSLAFDEQYFGPGTRLTVT.

In this sample, this clone turned up a few times. The CDR3 nucleotides read TGTGCCAGCAGCTTACAGAGGACAGGGAGGGAAAAACTGTTTTTT. Its translation: CASSLQRTGREKLFF. The chain uses TRBV7-2 and TRBJ1-4; TRBD1 aligns across 8 bases. V lost 2 bases, J lost 8 bases, and 7 bases stayed unmatched. The CDR3 extends over 15 amino acids. Germline V gene lookup returns CDR1 SGHTA and CDR2 FQGNSA.

The chain is built from TRBV19 and TRBJ2-3; 13 bases line up with TRBD2. Germline CDR1 LNHDA, CDR2 SQIVND (reference sequence). The junction had 0 bases not matched to a gene; V was cut back by 6 bases and J by 0 bases. The CDR3 loop spans 15 amino acids. The CDR3 DNA sequence: TGTGCCAGTAGGGGACTAGCGGGGAGCACAGATACGCAGTATTTT. As protein: CASRGLAGSTDTQYF.

The rearrangement uses TRBV6-6 and TRBJ1-1; D perhaps matches TRBD1 (6 bases). The CDR3 covers 15 residues. The germline gives CDR1 MNHNY, CDR2 SVGAGI (reference sequence). V lost 6 bases and J lost 5, with 19 bases in between. The CDR3 spells CASRLKQGWETEAFF. CDR3 nucleotides: TGTGCCAGCAGATTGAAACAGGGCTGGGAGACTGAAGCTTTCTTT.

The chain has TRBV9 and TRBJ1-2; 9 nucleotides align to TRBD1. This CDR3 has 15 residues. J lost 3 bases, V lost 3 bases, and 6 bases had no gene match. Germline V gives CDR1 SGDLS, CDR2 YYNGEE. CDR3 residues: CASSGYRGRHYGYTF. The DNA for the CDR3 is TGTGCCAGCAGCGGTTACAGGGGGCGCCACTATGGCTACACCTTC.

This clone was seen more than once but under ten times. The CDR3 DNA follows: TGCAGCGTTGACAACGTTCCGGGACAGCGGAACACTGAAGCTTTCTTT. This translates into CSVDNVPGQRNTEAFF. The chain couples TRBV29-1 to TRBJ1-1; 7 bases map to TRBD1. Trimming removed 3 bases from V and 1 base from J; junction bases left unmatched: 11. From germline, CDR1 is SQVTM and CDR2 ANQGSEA. The CDR3 is 16 amino acids.

The chain is built from TRBV6-6 and TRBJ2-7, with 10 bases fitting TRBD1. The germline CDR1 and CDR2 sequences are MNHNY and SVGAGI (reference sequence). V shed 6 bases and J 6 bases; nucleotides not matched to a gene: 8. The CDR3 is 14 residues long. CDR3 sequence (DNA): TGTGCCAGCAGCCCTCCCGGGACAGGGGTCGAGCAGTACTTC. It encodes CASSPPGTGVEQYF.

The chain uses TRBV6-5 and TRBJ2-7; the D gene is possibly TRBD1 (6 bases). There are 14 residues in the CDR3. V lost 2 bases to trimming and J lost 3 bases, with 11 bases between them. From germline, CDR1 is MNHEY and CDR2 SVGAGI. As DNA, the CDR3 is TGTGCCAGCAGTTACCCAGGGGATCGCTACGAGCAGTACTTC. Its protein is CASSYPGDRYEQYF.

This chain joins TRBV29-1 and TRBJ1-2; the match to TRBD1 covers 7 bases. The V gene end was trimmed by 6 bases and the J gene end by 5 bases; junction bases not matched to a gene: 6. The CDR3 extends over 12 amino acids. The germline V gene encodes CDR1 SQVTM and CDR2 ANQGSEA. The CDR3 is CSVTTGRYGYTF. In DNA, the CDR3 is TGCAGCGTCACGACAGGGAGATATGGCTACACCTTC. The variable domain in full, with the rest retrieved from reference TRBV29-1 and TRBJ1-2, is SAVISQKPSRDICQRGTSLTIQCQVDSQVTMMFWYRQQPGQSLTLIATANQGSEATYESGFVIDKFPISRPNLTFSTLTVSNMSPEDSSIYLCSVTTGRYGYTFGSGTRLTVV.

This chain uses TRBV6-1 with TRBJ2-2; 9 nucleotides align to TRBD1. Germline V lookup: CDR1 MNHNS, CDR2 SASEGT. The CDR3 loop spans 18 amino acids. V was clipped by 3 bases and J by 5 bases; unmatched bases: 13. CDR3 DNA sequence: TGTGCCAGCAGTGACCCTAGGTGGGGACAGGGAAAGACCGGGGAGCTGTTTTTT. Protein sequence: CASSDPRWGQGKTGELFF.

This clone was counted between two and nine times. This rearrangement joins TRBV18 to TRBJ1-2; D might be TRBD1 (5 bases). The V and J ends lost 3 bases and 1 base respectively, with 6 bases between them. Germline V gives CDR1 KGHSH, CDR2 LQKENI. The CDR3 consists of 13 residues. The CDR3, as DNA: TGTGCCAGCTCACCGACAGTTAACTATGGCTACACCTTC. This gives the protein CASSPTVNYGYTF.

For this clone: The identical CDR3 is also encoded by other nucleotide sequences in the sample. This chain uses TRBV5-1 with TRBJ2-7, with D possibly being TRBD1 (6 bases). The CDR3 totals 14 residues. Per the germline V gene, CDR1 is SGHRS and CDR2 is YFSETQ. V lost 3 bases and J 0 bases, leaving 10 bases between the germline ends. CDR3 sequence: CASSSGTFSYEQYF. The DNA of the CDR3 is TGCGCCAGCAGCTCCGGGACATTCTCCTACGAGCAGTACTTC.

This clone has a handful of counts. V and J are TRBV5-8 and TRBJ1-3; the D is unclear. Per the germline V gene, CDR1 is SGHTS and CDR2 is YDEGEE. The CDR3 consists of 13 residues. Trimming removed 4 bases from V and 2 bases from J, with 7 bases in between. CDR3 loop: CASSRFPGNTIYF. As DNA, the CDR3 is TGTGCCAGCAGCCGTTTCCCTGGAAACACCATATATTTT.

The CDR3 DNA sequence: TGTGCCAGTAGTCCTCCGACTAGCGGGACCTACAATGAGCAGTTCTTC. Translated: CASSPPTSGTYNEQFF. V gene TRBV19 combines with J gene TRBJ2-1; 11 nucleotides line up with TRBD2. CDR1 LNHDA and CDR2 SQIVND come from the germline V gene (reference sequence). V dropped 5 bases and J dropped 2; count of bases not matched to a gene: 5. The CDR3 consists of 16 residues.

The rearrangement links TRBV6-1 to TRBJ2-1, with TRBD1 as a possible D gene (5 bases). The CDR3 extends over 15 amino acids. Germline lookup yields CDR1 MNHNS and CDR2 SASEGT. V was shortened by 0 bases and J by 9 bases, with 15 bases between the two germline ends. The CDR3 DNA reads as TGTGCCAGCAGTGAAGCGCTTCCAGGGCCGGGTGAGCAGTTCTTC. It specifies CASSEALPGPGEQFF.

The rearrangement uses TRBV6-5 and TRBJ1-2; weak D call: TRBD1 (6 bases). Germline lookup yields CDR1 MNHEY and CDR2 SVGAGI. This CDR3 contains 15 residues. Trimming stripped 8 bases from V and 4 bases from J, with 20 bases between. CDR3 sequence reads: CASSPGAVTVYGYTF. DNA for the CDR3: TGTGCCAGCTCTCCAGGGGCAGTAACCGTCTATGGCTACACCTTC.

There are a few counts of this clone. The chain couples TRBV5-8 to TRBJ1-5; D remains ambiguous. The CDR3 is 14 residues long. V dropped 0 bases and J dropped 1 base, with 5 bases sitting between them. The germline V gene encodes CDR1 SGHTS and CDR2 YDEGEE. CDR3 sequence: CASSLGGSNQPQHF. Written as DNA, the CDR3 is TGTGCCAGCAGCTTGGGAGGGAGCAATCAGCCCCAGCATTTT.

The V and J genes are TRBV5-1 and TRBJ1-1; D is possibly TRBD1 (5 bases). This CDR3 spans 15 amino acids. V lost 4 bases, J lost 2 bases, and 15 bases lay in between. The germline CDR1 and CDR2 sequences are SGHRS and YFSETQ. DNA of the CDR3: TGCGCCAGCAGCGAGACGTGGGGGGGTAACACTGAAGCTTTCTTT. As protein: CASSETWGGNTEAFF.

Here the CDR3 DNA reads TGTGCCAGCAGCTCACCTACGGCGGGCCTCTACGAGCAGTACTTC. Translated, it gives CASSSPTAGLYEQYF. The chain has TRBV7-9 and TRBJ2-7, with D possibly matching TRBD2 (5 bases). The CDR3 spans 15 residues. Trimming shortened V by 4 bases and J by 3 bases, and 16 bases separated the two germline ends. Germline loops: CDR1 SEHNR, CDR2 FQNEAQ (reference sequence).

The V call is TRBV30, the J call TRBJ2-1, with 10 nucleotides matching TRBD2. The CDR3 consists of 15 residues. Germline V gives CDR1 GTSNPN, CDR2 SVGIG (reference sequence). V shed 0 bases, J shed 6 bases, and the junction held 5 bases outside the gene matches. This CDR3 is CAWSVHSSGGNEQFF. The CDR3 DNA reads as TGTGCCTGGAGTGTACATTCTAGCGGGGGCAATGAGCAGTTCTTC.